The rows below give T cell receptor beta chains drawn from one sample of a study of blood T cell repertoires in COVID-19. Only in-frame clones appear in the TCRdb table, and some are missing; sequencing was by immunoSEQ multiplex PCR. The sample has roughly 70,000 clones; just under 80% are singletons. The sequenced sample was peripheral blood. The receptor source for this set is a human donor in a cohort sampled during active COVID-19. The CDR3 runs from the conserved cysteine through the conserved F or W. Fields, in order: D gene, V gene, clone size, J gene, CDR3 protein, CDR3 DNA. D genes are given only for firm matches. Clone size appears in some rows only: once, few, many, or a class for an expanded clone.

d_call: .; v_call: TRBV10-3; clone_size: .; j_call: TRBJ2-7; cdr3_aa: CATKGDNLQLGQYF; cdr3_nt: TGTGCCACCAAGGGGGACAATCTTCAACTGGGGCAGTACTTC
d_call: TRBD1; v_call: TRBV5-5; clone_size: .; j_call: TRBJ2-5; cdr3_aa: CASTDSGTEAIKRGKTQYF; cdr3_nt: TGTGCCAGCACCGACTCCGGGACAGAAGCCATAAAAAGGGGAAAGACCCAGTACTTC
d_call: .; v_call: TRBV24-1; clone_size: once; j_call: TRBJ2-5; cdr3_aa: CATSDFGQLQETQYF; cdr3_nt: TGTGCCACCAGTGATTTTGGACAGCTCCAAGAGACCCAGTACTTC
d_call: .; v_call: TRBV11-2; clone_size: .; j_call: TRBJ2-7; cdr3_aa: CASSSGGRAAYEQYF; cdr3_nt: TGTGCCAGCAGCTCTGGGGGCCGGGCTGCATACGAGCAGTACTTC
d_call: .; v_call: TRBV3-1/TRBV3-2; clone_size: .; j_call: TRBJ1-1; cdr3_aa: CASSLSQVLNTEAFF; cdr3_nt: TGTGCCAGCAGCCTATCGCAGGTCTTGAACACTGAAGCTTTCTTT
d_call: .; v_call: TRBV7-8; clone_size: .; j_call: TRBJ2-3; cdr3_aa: CASSLFSRTGDTQYF; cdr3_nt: TGTGCCAGCAGCTTATTTTCGCGAACGGGAGATACGCAGTATTTT
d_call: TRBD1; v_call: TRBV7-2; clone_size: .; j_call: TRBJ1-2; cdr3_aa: CASSAGQGYGYTF; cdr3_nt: TGTGCCAGCAGCGCTGGACAGGGCTATGGCTACACCTTC
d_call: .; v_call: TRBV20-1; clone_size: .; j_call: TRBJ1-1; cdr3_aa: CSASGQRLNTEAFF; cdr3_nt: TGCAGTGCCAGTGGACAGCGCTTGAACACTGAAGCTTTCTTT
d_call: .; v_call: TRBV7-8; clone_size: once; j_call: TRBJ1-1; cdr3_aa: CASSLGQNTEAFF; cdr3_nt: TGTGCCAGCAGCTTAGGACAGAACACTGAAGCTTTCTTT
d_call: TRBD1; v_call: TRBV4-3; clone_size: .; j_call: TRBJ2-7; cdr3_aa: CASSQWVGDRGLWEQYF; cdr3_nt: TGCGCCAGCAGCCAATGGGTTGGGGACAGGGGGCTCTGGGAGCAGTACTTC
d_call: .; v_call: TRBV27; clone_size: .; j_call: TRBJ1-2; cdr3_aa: CASSYSQGSPNGYTF; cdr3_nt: TGTGCCAGCAGTTACAGCCAGGGAAGCCCGAATGGCTACACCTTC
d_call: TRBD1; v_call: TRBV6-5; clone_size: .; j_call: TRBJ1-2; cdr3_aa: CASSYRQGASGYTF; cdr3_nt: TGTGCCAGCAGTTACCGACAGGGGGCAAGTGGCTACACCTTC
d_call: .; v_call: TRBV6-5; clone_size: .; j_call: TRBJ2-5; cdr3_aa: CASSYGWAQETQYF; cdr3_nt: TGTGCCAGCAGTTACGGATGGGCTCAAGAGACCCAGTACTTC